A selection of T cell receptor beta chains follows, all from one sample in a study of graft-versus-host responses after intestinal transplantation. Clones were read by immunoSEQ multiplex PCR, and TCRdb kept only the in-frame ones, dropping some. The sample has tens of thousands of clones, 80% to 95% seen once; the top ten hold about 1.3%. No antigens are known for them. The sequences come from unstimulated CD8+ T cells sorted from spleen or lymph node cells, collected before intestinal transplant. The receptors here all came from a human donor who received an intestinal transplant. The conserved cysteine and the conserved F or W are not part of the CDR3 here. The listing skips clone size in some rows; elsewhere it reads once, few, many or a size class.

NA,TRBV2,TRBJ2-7,ASSEGGGGYEQY
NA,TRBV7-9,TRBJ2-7,ASSLMTGYEQY
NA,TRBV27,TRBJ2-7,ASSQGGSEQY
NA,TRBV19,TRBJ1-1,ASSIRGSEAF
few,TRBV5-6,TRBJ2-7,ASSPLGTGFYEQY
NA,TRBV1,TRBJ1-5,TSSQGDRVVFQPQH
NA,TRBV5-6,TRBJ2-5,ASSLSHRGQETQY
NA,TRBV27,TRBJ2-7,ASSLSAAGYEQY
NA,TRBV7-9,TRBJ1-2,ASSRDSLNGYT
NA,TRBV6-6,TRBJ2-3,ASSLLTDTQY
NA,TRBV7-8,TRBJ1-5,ASSLGRGHQPQH
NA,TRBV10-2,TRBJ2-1,ASSGGTSGFLSSYNEQF
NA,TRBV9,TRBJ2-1,ASSARTSGGHNEQF
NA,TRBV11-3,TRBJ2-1,ASSLETSGGSNEQF
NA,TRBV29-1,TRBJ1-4,SVPWEGSEKLF
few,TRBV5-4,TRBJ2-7,ASSSGTGDYEQY
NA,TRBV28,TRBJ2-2,ASTPLEGDKANTGELF
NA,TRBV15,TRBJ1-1,ATSPGQGQGAF